Below are 21 T cell receptor beta chains sequenced from a single sample in a study of blood T cell repertoires in COVID-19. TCRdb keeps only in-frame clones here, not all; method: immunoSEQ multiplex PCR. The table includes about 99,000 clones, over 75% detected once. Material: peripheral blood. These receptors came from a human donor in a cohort sampled during active COVID-19.

The DNA of the CDR3 is TGTGCCAGCAGCCCCAGCGAAGGCAGCTGGAATTCACCCCTCCACTTT. Translated: CASSPSEGSWNSPLHF. The V and J genes are TRBV7-2 and TRBJ1-6; D remains ambiguous. The germline V and J ends were trimmed by 5 bases and 7 bases, with 18 bases remaining between them. CDR3 length equals 16 residues. The germline V gene has CDR1 SGHTA and CDR2 FQGNSA.

This clone has a single count. The chain recombines TRBV7-2 with TRBJ2-7; D remains unclear. The length of the CDR3 is 15 residues. V gave up 4 bases and J gave up 2 bases, with 15 bases separating them. CDR1 SGHTA and CDR2 FQGNSA come from the germline V gene. This CDR3 reads CASSSETHYAYEQYF. CDR3 coding DNA: TGTGCCAGCAGCTCAGAGACTCATTACGCCTACGAGCAGTACTTC.

This chain uses TRBV6-2 or TRBV6-3 with TRBJ2-7; D may be TRBD2 (6 bases). V was shortened by 3 bases and J by 3 bases, with 9 bases between the two germline ends. The germline gives CDR1 MNHEY, CDR2 SVGEGT. The CDR3 loop spans 13 amino acids. The CDR3 region has the DNA TGTGCCAGCAGTTATTGGGGGGACTACGAGCAGTACTTC. This sequence encodes CASSYWGDYEQYF.

The chain uses TRBV4-3 and TRBJ1-1, with D unresolved. Germline CDR1 is LGHNA and CDR2 is YSLEER. The CDR3 length is 14 residues. Trimming removed 0 bases from V and 1 base from J, with 6 bases in between. CDR3 in DNA: TGCGCCAGCAGCCAAGAACCGGGGAACACTGAAGCTTTCTTT. This gives the protein CASSQEPGNTEAFF.

This clone was found once. The CDR3 reads CASSYSFGQPQHF. The CDR3 nucleotides are TGTGCCAGCAGTTACTCGTTCGGTCAGCCCCAGCATTTT. V is TRBV6-5 and J is TRBJ1-5; D gene unclear. CDR3 size: 13 residues. Germline values: CDR1 MNHEY, CDR2 SVGAGI. Trimming took off 0 bases at V and 6 bases at J, with 6 bases between the two ends.

This chain links TRBV4-1 with TRBJ2-1, with D unresolved. The CDR3 contains 12 residues. Germline CDR1 and CDR2: MGHRA and YSYEKL. V shed 1 base and J shed 6 bases, with 4 bases lying between them. CDR3 sequence: CASSQVGNEQFF. The DNA for the CDR3 is TGCGCCAGCAGCCAAGTCGGCAATGAGCAGTTCTTC.

The chain links TRBV28 to TRBJ1-3; D is ambiguous. This CDR3 is 16 amino acids long. Germline V gene sequence: CDR1 MDHEN, CDR2 SYDVKM. V lost 2 bases to trimming and J lost 0 bases, with 11 bases between them. CDR3 in amino acids: CASSLGGSLSGNTIYF. CDR3 DNA sequence: TGTGCCAGCAGTTTAGGCGGCAGCCTCTCTGGAAACACCATATATTTT.

The chain employs TRBV30 and TRBJ1-1; D not certain. Germline V CDR1 and CDR2: GTSNPN, SVGIG (reference sequence). The V end was cut by 8 bases, the J end by 1 base, with 14 bases between. The CDR3 runs 13 residues. DNA of the CDR3: TGTGCCCGACGGGAAGGCCCGAACACTGAAGCTTTCTTT. As protein: CARREGPNTEAFF.

The chain recombines TRBV3-1 (or the pseudogene TRBV3-2) with TRBJ2-5; D is perhaps TRBD2 (5 bases). V was cut by 4 bases and J by 5 bases, with 17 bases left in between. The CDR3 is made up of 15 amino acids. Per germline, CDR1 LGHDT and CDR2 YNNKEL (reference sequence). DNA for the CDR3: TGTGCCAGCAGCCTACAAATCGGGGTGACGGAGACCCAGTACTTC. Translation: CASSLQIGVTETQYF.

On this clone itself: Other DNA sequences of this sample code for an identical CDR3. The chain uses TRBV28 and TRBJ2-7; TRBD2 agrees at 8 bases. CDR1 and CDR2 (germline): MDHEN, SYDVKM. This CDR3 comprises 16 residues. The J segment lost 4 bases and the V segment lost 5 bases, leaving 13 bases of the junction unmatched. The CDR3 DNA reads as TGTGCCAGCAGTCCAGGCGTAGCGGGGACCTATTACGAGCAGTACTTC. Residues: CASSPGVAGTYYEQYF.

The rearrangement uses TRBV20-1 and TRBJ2-1; D is possibly TRBD2 (6 bases). The CDR3 consists of 15 residues. The germline V gene encodes CDR1 DFQATT and CDR2 SNEGSKA (reference sequence). The V and J ends lost 3 bases and 4 bases respectively, with 16 bases between them. CDR3 protein: CSASRFGTLYNEQFF. The CDR3 DNA reads as TGCAGTGCTAGTAGGTTCGGGACTCTTTACAATGAGCAGTTCTTC.

The genes are TRBV7-2 and TRBJ2-5, with 12 bases identical to TRBD2. The trim removed 3 bases at V and 5 bases at J, leaving 1 base unmatched. Germline V gives CDR1 SGHTA, CDR2 FQGNSA. This CDR3 has 14 amino acids. The CDR3 coding sequence is TGTGCCAGCAGCTTCGGGACTAGCGGGGAGACCCAGTACTTC. Amino acid sequence: CASSFGTSGETQYF.

The chain combines TRBV9 with TRBJ2-1; 13 nucleotides match TRBD2. CDR1 and CDR2 from the germline V gene are SGDLS and YYNGEE. The CDR3 sequence is 19 residues long. With V trimmed by 3 bases and J by 8 bases, 17 bases remained unmatched. As DNA, the CDR3 is TGTGCCAGCAGCGCCGGGTCCTTCTTCGGACTAGCGGGAGACGATGAGCAGTTCTTC. Encoded protein: CASSAGSFFGLAGDDEQFF. Filled out from reference TRBV9 and TRBJ2-1, the complete variable domain reads DSGVTQTPKHLITATGQRVTLRCSPRSGDLSVYWYQQSLDQGLQFLIQYYNGEERAKGNILERFSAQQFPDLHSELNLSSLELGDSALYFCASSAGSFFGLAGDDEQFFGPGTRLTVL.

The genes are TRBV5-1 and TRBJ2-3; D is unresolved. The CDR3 loop spans 14 amino acids. Germline CDR1 is SGHRS and CDR2 is YFSETQ. Trimming left V 1 base short and J 4 bases short, with 10 bases between. CDR3: CASSLYAESDTQYF. The CDR3 region has the DNA TGCGCCAGCAGCTTGTATGCGGAGTCAGATACGCAGTATTTT.

The chain links TRBV28 to TRBJ2-7; no clear D. Trimming took off 4 bases at V and 7 bases at J, with 11 bases between the two ends. Germline V gene lookup returns CDR1 MDHEN and CDR2 SYDVKM. The CDR3 has 12 amino acids. CDR3 nucleotide sequence: TGTGCCAGCAGTTCCGACTTTTTGGAGCAGTACTTC. Residues: CASSSDFLEQYF.

In DNA form, the CDR3 reads TGTGCCAGTAGTGTGGGACAGGGGACCTATGGCTACACCTTC. It encodes CASSVGQGTYGYTF. The V gene is TRBV19, the J gene TRBJ1-2, with 10 nucleotides matching TRBD1. The CDR3 is 14 residues long. J was trimmed by 4 bases and V by 5 bases; bases with no gene match: 4. Germline CDR1 is LNHDA and CDR2 is SQIVND (reference sequence).

This clone was picked up one time. The V and J genes are TRBV30 and TRBJ2-7; D perhaps matches TRBD1 (5 bases). CDR1 GTSNPN and CDR2 SVGIG come from the germline V gene (reference sequence). Trimming took off 0 bases at V and 3 bases at J, with 15 bases between the two ends. The CDR3 has 15 amino acids. CDR3 nucleotide sequence: TGTGCCTGGAGTGTACTCCCAGGGCCGGACTACGAGCAGTACTTC. Encoded protein: CAWSVLPGPDYEQYF.

This CDR3 reads CASSLGLADYNEQFF. The DNA for the CDR3 is TGTGCCAGTAGTTTGGGGCTAGCGGATTACAATGAGCAGTTCTTC. This chain connects TRBV19 to TRBJ2-1, with 7 bases matching TRBD2. The CDR3 runs 15 residues. Germline V gene data show CDR1 as LNHDA and CDR2 as SQIVND (reference sequence). J gave up 4 bases and V 5 bases, and 8 bases lay outside the gene matches. Full variable domain (remainder filled in from reference TRBV19 and TRBJ2-1): DGGITQSPKYLFRKEGQNVTLSCEQNLNHDAMYWYRQDPGQGLRLIYYSQIVNDFQKGDIAEGYSVSREKKESFPLTVTSAQKNPTAFYLCASSLGLADYNEQFFGPGTRLTVL.

The chain couples TRBV6-5 to TRBJ1-4, with D possibly matching TRBD1 (5 bases). The CDR3 length is 15 residues. CDR1 MNHEY and CDR2 SVGAGI come from the germline V gene. V lost 6 bases to trimming and J lost 8 bases, with 19 bases between them. This chain's CDR3 is CASRGPGKGGEKLFF. CDR3 DNA sequence: TGTGCCAGCAGGGGCCCAGGGAAGGGCGGCGAAAAACTGTTTTTT.

The CDR3 loop is CASSQPWASGLNEQFF. The CDR3 DNA is TGCGCCAGCAGCCAACCTTGGGCTAGCGGGCTCAATGAGCAGTTCTTC. V usage is TRBV4-1 and J usage is TRBJ2-1; 8 nucleotides align to TRBD2. CDR1 and CDR2 (germline): MGHRA, YSYEKL. V dropped 2 bases and J dropped 6; count of bases not matched to a gene: 9. CDR3 length: 16 amino acids.

This chain joins TRBV18 and TRBJ1-3; tentatively, D is TRBD1 (6 bases). Germline-derived CDR1 and CDR2 are KGHSH and LQKENI. With 4 bases removed from V and 0 bases from J, the gap between germline ends came to 13 bases. This CDR3 is 16 amino acids long. The CDR3 loop is CASSRGTPSSGNTIYF. The CDR3 DNA reads TGTGCCAGCTCACGAGGGACACCGAGCTCTGGAAACACCATATATTTT.